Shown below are 32 T cell receptor beta chains from a single sample sequenced in a study of cytomegalovirus exposure and HLA in healthy donors. Using immunoSEQ multiplex PCR, the repertoire was profiled, and TCRdb retains in-frame clones only, with some absent. The data show about 360,000 clones, about nine tenths seen once. Sequenced material: PBMCs. The receptors were sampled from a woman in her late teens or twenties in good health and CMV-seronegative.

The rearrangement joins TRBV7-2 to TRBJ1-1; possible D gene TRBD1, 5 bases. Germline-derived CDR1 and CDR2 are SGHTA and FQGNSA. The V end was cut by 5 bases, the J end by 8 bases, with 9 bases between. The CDR3 contains 11 residues. The CDR3 bases are TGTGCCAGCAGCCCGCGGACAGAAGCTTTCTTT. The encoded protein is CASSPRTEAFF.

The genes are TRBV7-6 and TRBJ1-2; 7 nucleotides line up with TRBD1. Germline V CDR1 and CDR2: SGHVS, FNYEAQ. This CDR3 contains 15 residues. J gave up 8 bases and V 5 bases, and 14 bases lay outside the gene matches. The CDR3 DNA reads as TGTGCCAGCAGCCGCGGTGGAGGGGGCATAGAGGGCTACACCTTC. Residues: CASSRGGGGIEGYTF.

A few counts support this clone. The chain has TRBV5-1 and TRBJ2-7; maybe TRBD2 (5 bases). This CDR3 comprises 13 residues. V was clipped by 3 bases and J by 2 bases, with 9 bases between them. Germline lookup yields CDR1 SGHRS and CDR2 YFSETQ. The CDR3 DNA reads TGCGCCAGCAGCTCGCAGGAGGCCTACGAGCAGTACTTC. Protein: CASSSQEAYEQYF.

The CDR3, as DNA: TGCGCCAGCAGCCAATCGGTTAGCCCCACTGAAGCTTTCTTT. Translated: CASSQSVSPTEAFF. The rearrangement joins TRBV4-1 to TRBJ1-1, with unresolved D. V was clipped by 2 bases and J by 4 bases, with 11 bases between them. CDR1 MGHRA and CDR2 YSYEKL come from the germline V gene. The CDR3 spans 14 residues.

This rearrangement joins TRBV2 to TRBJ2-1; 9 nucleotides agree with TRBD2. V gave up 7 bases and J gave up 3 bases; unmatched junction bases: 25. The CDR3 is 21 residues long. Germline CDR1 SNHLY, CDR2 FYNNEI. CDR3 loop: CASTRLDWTSDLNSFYNEQFF. CDR3 bases: TGTGCCAGCACCCGTTTAGATTGGACTAGCGACCTGAATTCATTCTACAATGAGCAGTTCTTC.

V usage is TRBV9 and J usage is TRBJ2-3; 7 bases match TRBD2. CDR3 length: 16 amino acids. CDR1 SGDLS and CDR2 YYNGEE come from the germline V gene. V shed 4 bases, J shed 6 bases, and the junction held 14 bases outside the gene matches. The CDR3 loop reads CASSPFGGGAVDTQYF. For the CDR3, the DNA is TGTGCCAGCAGCCCATTTGGCGGGGGTGCGGTGGATACGCAGTATTTT.

This chain links TRBV5-6 with TRBJ2-1; no reliable D call. Germline V CDR1 and CDR2: SGHDT, YYEEEE. Trimming cost V 1 base and J 6 bases, with 8 bases left between them. The CDR3 has 13 residues. Written as DNA, the CDR3 is TGTGCCAGCAGCTTGAAAGCTGCCAATGAGCAGTTCTTC. Translated: CASSLKAANEQFF.

The chain combines TRBV4-2 with TRBJ2-1; possibly TRBD1 for D (6 bases). Germline CDR1 is LGHNA and CDR2 is YNFKEQ. The V end was cut by 0 bases, the J end by 3 bases, with 12 bases between. The CDR3 is 16 residues long. This CDR3 reads CASSQDTIGGYNEQFF. DNA of the CDR3: TGTGCCAGCAGCCAAGACACCATAGGGGGCTACAATGAGCAGTTCTTC.

This chain connects TRBV6-4 to TRBJ2-1; 9 bases are a match to TRBD1. V dropped 2 bases and J dropped 8; count of bases not matched to a gene: 7. The germline V gene has CDR1 MRHNA and CDR2 SNTAGT. The CDR3 is 15 amino acids. Here the CDR3 DNA reads TGTGCCAGCAGTGACCCGACAGGGGGGAAGGATGAGCAGTTCTTC. Protein sequence: CASSDPTGGKDEQFF.

The chain joins TRBV30 to TRBJ1-2; D uncertain. The CDR3 extends over 11 amino acids. Trimming removed 5 bases from V and 5 bases from J, with 9 bases in between. Germline V gives CDR1 GTSNPN, CDR2 SVGIG (reference sequence). The CDR3: CAWRRVYGYTF. DNA of the CDR3: TGTGCCTGGCGACGGGTTTATGGCTACACCTTC.

V gene TRBV6-1 combines with J gene TRBJ2-3; D may be TRBD1 (6 bases). CDR1 is MNHNS and CDR2 is SASEGT in the germline V gene. The CDR3 loop spans 17 amino acids. With 1 base removed from V and 3 bases from J, the gap between germline ends came to 17 bases. In DNA form, the CDR3 reads TGTGCCAGCAGTGAAGGGAGACAGTCCCAGGGGACAGATACGCAGTATTTT. It specifies CASSEGRQSQGTDTQYF.

This rearrangement joins TRBV2 to TRBJ2-7; 10 nucleotides line up with TRBD2. With V trimmed by 2 bases and J by 6 bases, 7 bases remained unmatched. The CDR3 consists of 15 residues. From germline, CDR1 is SNHLY and CDR2 FYNNEI. This chain's CDR3 is CASSERPSGSPEQYF. The CDR3 coding sequence is TGTGCCAGCAGTGAACGTCCTAGCGGGAGCCCCGAGCAGTACTTC.

V gene TRBV25-1 combines with J gene TRBJ2-3, with 10 bases identical to TRBD2. The CDR3 is 15 amino acids. V shed 7 bases, J shed 4 bases, and the junction held 8 bases outside the gene matches. Germline-derived CDR1 and CDR2 are MGHDK and SYGVNS. The CDR3 is CASTRSGRAADTQYF. The CDR3 DNA follows: TGTGCCAGCACTCGCAGCGGGAGGGCCGCAGATACGCAGTATTTT. Full variable domain (outside the CDR3, taken from reference TRBV25-1 and TRBJ2-3): EADIYQTPRYLVIGTGKKITLECSQTMGHDKMYWYQQDPGMELHLIHYSYGVNSTEKGDLSSESTVSRIRTEHFPLTLESARPSHTSQYLCASTRSGRAADTQYFGPGTRLTVL.

This clone was observed a single time. V usage is TRBV2 and J usage is TRBJ2-3; 9 bases fit TRBD1. The CDR3 length is 18 residues. Germline CDR1 SNHLY, CDR2 FYNNEI. V lost 4 bases and J lost 3; bases outside the gene matches: 14. The CDR3 sequence is CASSGSTAGDRVTDTQYF. The CDR3 bases are TGTGCCAGCAGTGGATCCACGGCGGGGGACAGGGTGACAGATACGCAGTATTTT. The whole variable domain, filled in from reference TRBV2 and TRBJ2-3, reads EPEVTQTPSHQVTQMGQEVILRCVPISNHLYFYWYRQILGQKVEFLVSFYNNEISEKSEIFDDQFSVERPDGSNFTLKIRSTKLEDSAMYFCASSGSTAGDRVTDTQYFGPGTRLTVL.

This clone was detected only a few times. The chain couples TRBV15 to TRBJ1-5; D possibly corresponds to TRBD1 (5 bases). The V end lost 9 bases, the J end lost 8 bases, and 17 bases lay between the germline ends. There are 13 residues in the CDR3. CDR1 is LNHNV and CDR2 is YYDKDF in the germline V gene (reference sequence). The CDR3 nucleotides read TGTGCCACGAGACATTCCGGGGGGGAGCCCCAGCATTTT. Protein product: CATRHSGGEPQHF.

V and J are TRBV7-8 and TRBJ1-1, with D perhaps TRBD1 (5 bases). Germline CDR1 SGHVS, CDR2 FQNEAQ. This CDR3 has 14 residues. V lost 5 bases and J 5 bases, leaving 15 bases between the germline ends. In DNA form, the CDR3 reads TGTGCCAGCAGCAAACGGGACTTTGGGACTGAAGCTTTCTTT. Its translation: CASSKRDFGTEAFF. The whole variable domain, filled in from reference TRBV7-8 and TRBJ1-1, reads GAGVSQSPRYKVAKRGQDVALRCDPISGHVSLFWYQQALGQGPEFLTYFQNEAQLDKSGLPSDRFFAERPEGSVSTLKIQRTQQEDSAVYLCASSKRDFGTEAFFGQGTRLTVV.

V is TRBV2 and J is TRBJ2-3; 9 bases are shared with TRBD2. Unmatched junction bases numbered 8, after V lost 2 bases and J lost 2 bases. The CDR3 runs 17 residues. Germline lookup yields CDR1 SNHLY and CDR2 FYNNEI. The CDR3 sequence: CASSEPISGGPTDTQYF. In nucleotides, the CDR3 is TGTGCCAGCAGTGAACCGATAAGCGGGGGGCCCACAGATACGCAGTATTTT. Full variable domain (outside the CDR3, taken from reference TRBV2 and TRBJ2-3): EPEVTQTPSHQVTQMGQEVILRCVPISNHLYFYWYRQILGQKVEFLVSFYNNEISEKSEIFDDQFSVERPDGSNFTLKIRSTKLEDSAMYFCASSEPISGGPTDTQYFGPGTRLTVL.

The CDR3 sequence is CASRSRTGEDYGYTF. CDR3 nucleotide sequence: TGTGCCAGCAGGTCCCGGACAGGGGAGGACTATGGCTACACCTTC. This chain uses TRBV25-1 with TRBJ1-2; TRBD1 matches at 9 bases. The junction had 8 bases not matched to a gene; V was cut back by 6 bases and J by 3 bases. Germline V gives CDR1 MGHDK, CDR2 SYGVNS. CDR3 size: 15 residues.

The chain has TRBV19 and TRBJ1-5, with D tentatively TRBD1 (5 bases). The V gene lost 3 bases and the J gene lost 8 bases, with 14 bases spanning the gap. Germline V gene sequence: CDR1 LNHDA, CDR2 SQIVND (reference sequence). The CDR3 consists of 14 residues. CDR3: CASSMGGERKPQHF. As DNA, the CDR3 is TGTGCCAGTAGTATGGGGGGGGAGCGAAAGCCCCAGCATTTT.

This chain links TRBV6-1 with TRBJ2-7; tentatively, D is TRBD1 (6 bases). V was pared by 6 bases and J by 4 bases, with 10 bases between. The length of the CDR3 is 12 residues. Germline CDR1 and CDR2: MNHNS and SASEGT. The CDR3 is CASRGDTYEQYF. The CDR3 DNA reads TGTGCCAGCAGAGGGGACACGTACGAGCAGTACTTC.

The V call is TRBV4-1, the J call TRBJ1-5; no definite D call. The CDR3 runs to 17 residues. Trimming shortened V by 0 bases and J by 5 bases, and 17 bases separated the two germline ends. Germline V CDR1 and CDR2: MGHRA, YSYEKL. The CDR3 region is CASSQDVRRIFDQPQHF. The CDR3, as DNA: TGCGCCAGCAGCCAAGATGTTCGGCGGATATTCGATCAGCCCCAGCATTTT.

The gene calls are TRBV2 and TRBJ2-5, with 9 nucleotides matching TRBD2. Trimming cost V 1 base and J 5 bases; bases outside gene matches: 5. CDR3 length: 15 amino acids. Germline CDR1 and CDR2: SNHLY and FYNNEI. This CDR3 reads CASSEEVLAGETQYF. CDR3 nucleotides: TGTGCCAGCAGTGAAGAGGTACTAGCGGGTGAGACCCAGTACTTC. The full variable domain, completed using reference TRBV2 and TRBJ2-5, is EPEVTQTPSHQVTQMGQEVILRCVPISNHLYFYWYRQILGQKVEFLVSFYNNEISEKSEIFDDQFSVERPDGSNFTLKIRSTKLEDSAMYFCASSEEVLAGETQYFGPGTRLLVL.

This clone was counted only a few times. The gene calls are TRBV14 and TRBJ2-7; 7 bases match TRBD1. Unmatched junction bases numbered 6, after V lost 6 bases and J lost 1 base. CDR3 length: 14 amino acids. The germline gives CDR1 SGHDN, CDR2 FVKESK. In DNA form, the CDR3 reads TGTGCCAGCAGAGCAACAGGGGTATCCTACGAGCAGTACTTC. Its protein product is CASRATGVSYEQYF.

This clone has a single count. The chain couples TRBV5-1 to TRBJ2-7; TRBD2 agrees at 12 bases. CDR3 length: 15 amino acids. V lost 4 bases, J lost 4 bases, and 6 bases stayed unmatched. Germline lookup yields CDR1 SGHRS and CDR2 YFSETQ. The CDR3 bases are TGCGCCAGCAGCCAGACTAGCGGGAGTATGTACGAGCAGTACTTC. Amino acids: CASSQTSGSMYEQYF.

The chain employs TRBV18 and TRBJ2-7; D is perhaps TRBD1 (7 bases). Germline V gene data show CDR1 as KGHSH and CDR2 as LQKENI. The CDR3 is 14 residues long. The ends were cut back, 0 bases at V and 5 bases at J, with 11 bases in the middle. CDR3 DNA: TGTGCCAGCTCACCACCGGGCAGGGGGGACGAGCAGTACTTC. It codes for CASSPPGRGDEQYF.

The CDR3 DNA follows: TGTGCCAGCAGCTTTCGAGGCACTGAAGCTTTCTTT. As protein: CASSFRGTEAFF. The chain is built from TRBV13 and TRBJ1-1; no clear D. Germline CDR1 reads PRHDT; CDR2 reads FYEKMQ (reference sequence). V lost 3 bases, J lost 4 bases, and 6 bases lay in between. The length of the CDR3 is 12 residues.

In this sample, this clone turned up a few times. The chain combines TRBV7-8 with TRBJ2-2; 11 bases are shared with TRBD2. This CDR3 is built from 14 residues. The V gene's germline CDR1 is SGHVS and CDR2 FQNEAQ. The V and J ends lost 5 bases and 8 bases, in that order; junction bases with no gene match: 4. The DNA for the CDR3 is TGTGCCAGCAGCCGACTAGCGGGGTGGGGGGAGCTGTTTTTT. It encodes CASSRLAGWGELFF.

This chain uses TRBV7-2 with TRBJ2-3, with TRBD2 matching 10 bases. Germline-derived CDR1 and CDR2 are SGHTA and FQGNSA. The length of the CDR3 is 17 residues. V lost 4 bases to trimming and J lost 3 bases; unmatched junction nucleotides: 10. Here the CDR3 DNA reads TGTGCCAGCAGCTCCCAGCTAGCGGGAGTCAGTACAGATACGCAGTATTTT. It translates to CASSSQLAGVSTDTQYF.

J is TRBJ2-7 and V is TRBV27; 10 bases match TRBD2. Trimming at V came to 10 bases and at J to 5 bases, leaving 8 bases not matched to a gene. The CDR3 sequence is 13 residues long. CDR1 and CDR2 (germline): MNHEY, SMNVEV (reference sequence). CDR3 residues: CATSGTSVHEQYF. The CDR3 DNA sequence: TGTGCCACCTCCGGGACTAGCGTCCACGAGCAGTACTTC.

This clone was seen a single time. V gene TRBV7-8 combines with J gene TRBJ2-1; possible D gene TRBD2, 6 bases. V was cut by 5 bases and J by 2 bases, with 13 bases left in between. The V gene's germline CDR1 is SGHVS and CDR2 FQNEAQ. The CDR3 has 15 residues. The CDR3 loop is CASSGVSGTYNEQFF. The CDR3 region has the DNA TGTGCCAGCAGCGGGGTTAGCGGTACCTACAATGAGCAGTTCTTC.

V and J are TRBV28 and TRBJ2-3; TRBD2 agrees at 10 bases. CDR1 and CDR2 (germline): MDHEN, SYDVKM. The CDR3 has 16 residues. V gave up 3 bases and J gave up 1 base; unmatched junction bases: 4. CDR3 in DNA: TGTGCCAGCAGTTTGGTCAGCGGGGGGGGCACAGATACGCAGTATTTT. Its protein is CASSLVSGGGTDTQYF.

The chain uses TRBV5-8 and TRBJ2-7; maybe TRBD2 (5 bases). This CDR3 is built from 14 residues. V shed 0 bases and J shed 6 bases, with 13 bases lying between them. Germline lookup yields CDR1 SGHTS and CDR2 YDEGEE. CDR3 DNA sequence: TGTGCCAGCAGCTTGGGGACTTCATGGGTCGAGCAGTACTTC. Protein sequence: CASSLGTSWVEQYF.